The 20 T cell receptor beta chains below come from one sample, sequenced in a study of identical twins. TCRdb itself ran the 5' RACE reads through MiXCR, one entry per CDR3 protein. The repertoire holds 600,000 to 850,000 distinct CDR3 sequences, about 20% seen once, with less than 15% in the top ten. This same sample was also taken into another study, of T cells expressing NK-cell markers.

Material: PBMCs. The receptors shown here come from a woman under 30 in good health.

There are many counts of this clonotype. The chain is built from TRBV12-3 or TRBV12-4 and TRBJ1-1, with a possible D match to TRBD1 (5 bases). Deletions cut 3 bases from V and 0 bases from J, with 8 bases between. The CDR3 sequence is 14 residues long. The CDR3 region has the DNA TGTGCCAGCAGTTTGAGGGGAATGAACACTGAAGCTTTCTTT. This gives the protein CASSLRGMNTEAFF.

This clonotype was recorded a few times. This sequence joins TRBV5-8 and TRBJ2-1, with TRBD2 as a possible D gene (5 bases). With 3 bases removed from V and 9 bases from J, the gap between germline ends came to 13 bases. The CDR3 extends over 13 amino acids. CDR1 is SGHTS and CDR2 is YDEGEE in the germline V gene. CDR3 region: CASSYSIGVEQFF. The DNA for the CDR3 is TGTGCCAGCAGCTATAGTATCGGGGTTGAGCAGTTCTTC.

The chain employs TRBV15 and TRBJ2-5, with D unclear. The CDR3 has 13 residues. Trimming removed 2 bases at V and 5 bases at J, with 9 bases between. Germline values: CDR1 LNHNV, CDR2 YYDKDF (reference sequence). In nucleotides, the CDR3 is TGTGCCACCAGCAGACCACCACCCGAGACCCAGTACTTC. Its protein is CATSRPPPETQYF.

Written as DNA, the CDR3 is TGCAGTGCTAGAGAAAAGGGGGTCTACGAGCAGTACTTC. As protein: CSAREKGVYEQYF. The chain has TRBV20-1 and TRBJ2-7, with D perhaps matching TRBD1 (6 bases). Trimming cost V 0 bases and J 3 bases, with 9 bases left between them. Per the germline V gene, CDR1 is DFQATT and CDR2 is SNEGSKA (reference sequence). The CDR3 has 13 residues.

This clonotype was recorded a few times. This chain uses TRBV20-1 with TRBJ2-2; 7 bases line up with TRBD2. CDR3 size: 14 residues. J was trimmed by 3 bases and V by 5 bases; bases with no gene match: 6. Germline values: CDR1 DFQATT, CDR2 SNEGSKA (reference sequence). The DNA for the CDR3 is TGCAGTGCTGTTAGCGGGTTTGACACCGGGGAGCTGTTTTTT. It specifies CSAVSGFDTGELFF.

The chain uses TRBV9 and TRBJ2-1; 13 nucleotides agree with TRBD2. Germline V gene lookup returns CDR1 SGDLS and CDR2 YYNGEE. Trimming cost V 3 bases and J 6 bases; bases outside gene matches: 6. This CDR3 contains 16 residues. CDR3 amino acids: CASSDRRLAGGNEQFF. The CDR3 nucleotides read TGTGCCAGCAGCGACCGCAGACTAGCGGGGGGCAATGAGCAGTTCTTC.

This clonotype was picked up a small number of times. The chain is built from TRBV6-5 and TRBJ1-3, with 7 nucleotides matching TRBD1. The junction had 3 bases not matched to a gene; V was cut back by 0 bases and J by 4 bases. Germline-derived CDR1 and CDR2 are MNHEY and SVGAGI. The CDR3 loop spans 15 amino acids. Written as DNA, the CDR3 is TGTGCCAGCAGTTACTCAAGACAGGGAGGAAACACCATATATTTT. It translates to CASSYSRQGGNTIYF.

In DNA, the CDR3 is TGCAGTGCTAAGGGACTAGCGGACGACTATGAGCAGTTCTTC. It encodes CSAKGLADDYEQFF. The gene calls are TRBV20-1 and TRBJ2-1; 11 bases are shared with TRBD2. The CDR3 is 14 amino acids. The V and J ends lost 4 bases and 8 bases, in that order; junction bases with no gene match: 7. Germline V gene data show CDR1 as DFQATT and CDR2 as SNEGSKA (reference sequence).

The chain uses TRBV5-1 and TRBJ2-7; 8 bases fit TRBD1. V gave up 4 bases and J gave up 3 bases; unmatched junction bases: 9. There are 15 residues in the CDR3. Germline values: CDR1 SGHRS, CDR2 YFSETQ. This CDR3 reads CASSIQGAGNYEQYF. Written as DNA, the CDR3 is TGCGCCAGCAGCATCCAGGGGGCTGGGAACTACGAGCAGTACTTC.

This sequence joins TRBV10-3 and TRBJ1-1; tentative D call: TRBD1 (6 bases). The CDR3 has 14 amino acids. V was pared by 6 bases and J by 0 bases, with 11 bases between. Germline V gene data show CDR1 as ENHRY and CDR2 as SYGVKD. The CDR3: CAIRTGVMNTEAFF. CDR3 nucleotides: TGTGCCATCAGGACAGGTGTAATGAACACTGAAGCTTTCTTT.

This clonotype is a singleton in its sample. CDR3 sequence reads: CASSYGPQRQYF. The CDR3 DNA sequence: TGTGCCAGCAGCTATGGCCCCCAGCGGCAGTACTTC. V gene TRBV7-9 combines with J gene TRBJ2-7; no clear D. CDR1 is SEHNR, CDR2 FQNEAQ, per germline (reference sequence). With 4 bases removed from V and 9 bases from J, the gap between germline ends came to 13 bases. The CDR3 loop spans 12 amino acids.

CDR3 in DNA: TGTGCCAGCAGCTTGGCGGCAGGCCAGATGAACACTGAAGCTTTCTTT. Amino acid sequence: CASSLAAGQMNTEAFF. V gene TRBV5-5 combines with J gene TRBJ1-1, with D unresolved. The CDR3 is 16 amino acids. Germline values: CDR1 SGHKS, CDR2 YYEKEE (reference sequence). Trimming stripped 0 bases from V and 0 bases from J, with 12 bases between.

This rearrangement joins TRBV6-1 to TRBJ2-5, with D tentatively TRBD2 (5 bases). The CDR3 spans 14 residues. The V gene lost 6 bases and the J gene lost 5 bases, with 16 bases spanning the gap. CDR1 is MNHNS and CDR2 is SASEGT in the germline V gene. The CDR3 spells CASSQGSDRETQYF. The CDR3 bases are TGTGCCAGCAGCCAAGGTAGCGACCGTGAGACCCAGTACTTC.

This clonotype was observed many times. V gene TRBV10-3 combines with J gene TRBJ2-3, with no clear D. V lost 1 base to trimming and J lost 4 bases, with 9 bases between them. The CDR3 totals 14 residues. Germline CDR1 and CDR2: ENHRY and SYGVKD. In nucleotides, the CDR3 is TGTGCCATCAGTGAGTTCGCAGGCTCAGATACGCAGTATTTT. It is translated as CAISEFAGSDTQYF.

The CDR3 DNA follows: TGCAGTGCTAGAGCCGGGACAGAAATCTATGGCTACACCTTC. It encodes CSARAGTEIYGYTF. The V and J genes are TRBV20-1 and TRBJ1-2; 7 bases map to TRBD1. With V trimmed by 1 base and J by 4 bases, 6 bases remained unmatched. The CDR3 extends over 14 amino acids. CDR1 DFQATT and CDR2 SNEGSKA come from the germline V gene (reference sequence).

This clonotype was recorded a few times. The gene calls are TRBV4-2 and TRBJ1-2; D possibly corresponds to TRBD1 (5 bases). Germline CDR1 reads LGHNA; CDR2 reads YNFKEQ. V was clipped by 0 bases and J by 13 bases, with 12 bases between them. This CDR3 region has 12 residues. The CDR3 DNA reads TGTGCCAGCAGCCAAGATACAGGCCTGTCCACCTTC. This gives the protein CASSQDTGLSTF.

The rearrangement uses TRBV20-1 and TRBJ2-1, with D unclear. The germline V and J ends were trimmed by 3 bases and 7 bases, with 10 bases remaining between them. The CDR3 has 12 residues. The germline V gene encodes CDR1 DFQATT and CDR2 SNEGSKA (reference sequence). CDR3 sequence reads: CSASPLSNEQFF. In DNA, the CDR3 is TGCAGTGCTAGCCCTTTGAGTAATGAGCAGTTCTTC.

The chain has TRBV5-5 and TRBJ2-3; D gene ambiguous. This CDR3 contains 13 residues. The ends were cut back, 2 bases at V and 4 bases at J, with 8 bases in the middle. Per germline, CDR1 SGHKS and CDR2 YYEKEE (reference sequence). The chain's CDR3 is CASSFLFSDTQYF. CDR3 nucleotide sequence: TGTGCCAGCAGCTTCCTATTCTCAGATACGCAGTATTTT.

The sample holds a few counts of this clonotype. The rearrangement joins TRBV7-7 to TRBJ2-5; 9 bases fit TRBD1. Germline V lookup: CDR1 SSHAT, CDR2 FNYEAQ (reference sequence). Trimming took 0 bases from V and 5 from J; bases not matched to a gene: 4. This CDR3 comprises 15 residues. This chain's CDR3 is CASSLAGTGSETQYF. Here the CDR3 DNA reads TGTGCCAGCAGCTTAGCCGGGACAGGGTCCGAGACCCAGTACTTC.

V is TRBV7-9 and J is TRBJ2-3, with TRBD2 matching 8 bases. Germline V gene sequence: CDR1 SEHNR, CDR2 FQNEAQ (reference sequence). V gave up 5 bases and J gave up 4 bases; unmatched junction bases: 11. The CDR3 consists of 16 residues. The DNA for the CDR3 is TGTGCCAGCAGCCAGCTCGGGGGGGAGTCGTCAGATACGCAGTATTTT. Its translation: CASSQLGGESSDTQYF.